Detailed here is one T cell receptor beta chain. This specimen comes from a study of blood T cell repertoires in COVID-19. As for the study in general: Sites in the United States, Italy and Spain provided acute and convalescent COVID-19 samples. Nucleic acid was either cDNA or gDNA, and it came from T cells, B-cell-depleted T cells, or PBMCs.

The CDR3 is made up of 15 amino acids. The germline V gene has CDR1 MDHEN and CDR2 SYDVKM. V gave up 5 bases and J gave up 7 bases; unmatched junction bases: 10. Per the authors' pipeline: Using reference gene primer amplification, nucleated cell counts were estimated. The protocol was immunoSEQ multiplex PCR, while the TCRdb copy is restricted to in-frame clones and leaves out a portion. Clone size and V and J calls were adopted from that table, with D and trimming inferred from the DNA. Of some 87,000 clones listed, roughly 77% are singletons. The rearrangement uses TRBV28 and TRBJ2-1, with 8 bases aligning to TRBD2. Source material: peripheral blood. The sequence derives from a human donor in a cohort sampled during active COVID-19. For the CDR3, the DNA is TGTGCCAGCAGTCCTCCTGGCGGGGGGAAAAATGAGCAGTTCTTC. This gives the protein CASSPPGGGKNEQFF.